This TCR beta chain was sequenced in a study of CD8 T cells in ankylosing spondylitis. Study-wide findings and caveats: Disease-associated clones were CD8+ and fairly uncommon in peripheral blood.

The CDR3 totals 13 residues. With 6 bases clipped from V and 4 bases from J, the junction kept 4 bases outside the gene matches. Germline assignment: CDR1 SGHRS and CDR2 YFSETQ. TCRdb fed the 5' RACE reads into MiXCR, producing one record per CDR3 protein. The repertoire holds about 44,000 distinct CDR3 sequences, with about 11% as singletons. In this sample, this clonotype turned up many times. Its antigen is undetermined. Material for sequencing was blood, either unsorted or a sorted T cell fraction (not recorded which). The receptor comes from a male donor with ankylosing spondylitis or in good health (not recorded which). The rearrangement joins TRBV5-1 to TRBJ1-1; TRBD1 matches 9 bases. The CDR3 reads CASIMDRGTEAFF. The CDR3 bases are TGCGCCAGCATCATGGACAGGGGCACTGAAGCTTTCTTT. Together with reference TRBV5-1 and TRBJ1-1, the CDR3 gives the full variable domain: KAGVTQTPRYLIKTRGQQVTLSCSPISGHRSVSWYQQTPGQGLQFLFEYFSETQRNKGNFPGRFSGRQFSNSRSEMNVSTLELGDSALYLCASIMDRGTEAFFGQGTRLTVV.